This T cell receptor beta chain is from a study of shared clonotypes between healthy human individuals. Study context: Each donor had three CD4 naive, three CD4 memory, two CD8 naive and one CD8 memory plate.

Clones were read by immunoSEQ multiplex PCR, and TCRdb kept only the in-frame ones, dropping some. The table lists some 2.3 million clones, approximately 95% of them singletons, with around 0.4% in the top ten. Naive CD4+ cells were CD45RA-selected; the remaining cells were memory. About this clone: The antigen remains undetermined.

Study results and limitations: An anticipated effect of sequencing depth on clonotype sharing among donors was recognized.

The V gene end was trimmed by 6 bases and the J gene end by 6 bases; junction bases not matched to a gene: 14. The CDR3 spans 15 residues. The germline gives CDR1 ENHRY, CDR2 SYGVKD. This chain links TRBV10-3 with TRBJ2-7; 7 positions agree with TRBD1. This TCR was recovered from a man between 18 and 29 years old in good health. Some clones in this sample may be carry-over from other donors' samples. Specimen: naive CD4+ T cells from PBMCs. The subset was: CD45RA+ positively selected. This CDR3 is CAIRQDREKVSEQYF. CDR3 DNA: TGTGCCATCAGACAAGACAGGGAAAAAGTCTCCGAGCAGTACTTC.